This T cell receptor beta chain was obtained from a study of tumor-infiltrating lymphocytes in primary liver carcinoma. Study-level findings and limits: A fraction of only about 7-25% of top clones appeared in all five tumor regions. Relative to blood, tumors carried a significantly larger fraction of the repertoire in their top 250 clones (p = 0.039).

In regard to this clonotype: Its antigen remains unidentified. At one end, the junction sequence differs from germline, possibly due to a read error.

Joint extraction of RNA and DNA used roughly 20-32 mg of bulk tissue that was unsorted. The study found over 75% viable tumor cells in every tumor sample. TCR beta cDNA was made from approximately 540 ng total RNA with a constant-region primer. Investigators got TCR beta libraries out of three nested multiplex PCR rounds, done with slightly modified ARM-PCR. Investigators reported that the first two PCR rounds, at around 9 cycles each, used TRBV1-TRBV30 forward primers with a C-beta reverse primer. MiXCR, run by TCRdb on the multiplex PCR reads, gives a single entry per CDR3 protein. The sample contains some 190,000 distinct CDR3 sequences, 85% of which appear only once. The germline V gene has CDR1 MNHEY and CDR2 SVGAGI. The CDR3 spans 15 residues.

Material for sequencing was tumor tissue from primary liver carcinoma. This TCR was sampled from a middle-aged man with primary liver carcinoma and hepatitis B virus infection. The J gene is TRBJ2-5, the V gene TRBV6-5; TRBD1 matches at 10 bases. The CDR3 loop is CANSGTGAGEEIQYF. As DNA, the CDR3 is TGTGCCAACAGCGGGACAGGGGCAGGTGAAGAGATCCAGTACTTC.